This T cell receptor beta chain emerged from a study of T cell repertoires in ileal Crohn's disease. Sequencing used immunoSEQ multiplex PCR; TCRdb keeps in-frame clones, though not all of them. The sample has about 17,000 clones; around 70% are singletons. Losses at the gene ends were 5 bases for V and 7 bases for J; bases not matched to a gene: 9. CDR3 length equals 14 residues. Germline CDR1 is GTSNPN and CDR2 is SVGIG (reference sequence). The time point here: neoterminal ileum biopsy at postoperative endoscopy, about 6 months after surgery. This chain links TRBV30 with TRBJ2-2; 8 bases map to TRBD2. Sequences were obtained from ileal tissue. The receptor was isolated from an adult with Crohn's disease. In DNA, the CDR3 is TGTGCCTGGTCCCGGGGGGGCGAGGGCGGGGAGCTGTTTTTT. Translated, it gives CAWSRGGEGGELFF.